The present entry profiles one T cell receptor (beta chain) with its context. Being one base from a much bigger clone, this may be a read error. PBMCs, at least 6.5 million per sample, were isolated. The sample originates from a study of blood T cells in healthy people across ages. Combining a sample-barcoded 5' primer with a J-beta primer mix, a second PCR ran for roughly 7 to 12 cycles. Each cDNA molecule was tagged by a template-switch adaptor that had 12 random nucleotides. TCRdb reanalysed the 5' RACE reads using MiXCR and keeps one entry per CDR3 protein. The table has 1.5 million to 2 million distinct CDR3 sequences, approximately 28% seen once. V dropped 10 bases and J dropped 0 bases, with 10 bases sitting between them. CDR1 is WSHSY, CDR2 SAAADI, per germline. This CDR3 spans 13 amino acids.

The sequencing input was blood. This sequence joins TRBV10-2 and TRBJ2-1; D gene ambiguous. This clonotype was obtained from a woman aged 25 to 39 in good health. The chain's CDR3 is CATDTSSYNEQFF. CDR3 DNA: TGCGCCACCGACACCAGCTCCTACAATGAGCAGTTCTTC.